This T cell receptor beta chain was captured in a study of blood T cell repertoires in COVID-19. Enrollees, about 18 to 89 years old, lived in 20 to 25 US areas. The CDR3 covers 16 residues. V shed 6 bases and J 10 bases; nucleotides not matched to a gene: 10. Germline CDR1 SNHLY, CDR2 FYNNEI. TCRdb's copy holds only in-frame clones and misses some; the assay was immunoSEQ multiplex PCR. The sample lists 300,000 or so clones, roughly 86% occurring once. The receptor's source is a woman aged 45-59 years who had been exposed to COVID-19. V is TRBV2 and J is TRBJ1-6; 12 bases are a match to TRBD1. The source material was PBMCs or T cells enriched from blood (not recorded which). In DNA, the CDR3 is TGTGCCAGCAGCGGGACAGGGGGCCCGGTTGTGTCACCCCTCCACTTT. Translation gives CASSGTGGPVVSPLHF. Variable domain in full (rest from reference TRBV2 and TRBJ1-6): EPEVTQTPSHQVTQMGQEVILRCVPISNHLYFYWYRQILGQKVEFLVSFYNNEISEKSEIFDDQFSVERPDGSNFTLKIRSTKLEDSAMYFCASSGTGGPVVSPLHFGNGTRLTVT.